The sequence of this T cell receptor beta chain was determined in a study of blood T cells in healthy people across ages. This clonotype has only a few counts. Germline CDR1 reads KGHSH; CDR2 reads LQKENI. V trimming: 3 bases; J trimming: 4 bases; junction bases outside the gene matches: 12. This CDR3 has 16 amino acids. A second 7 to 11 cycle PCR used barcoded and J-beta primers. A 12-random-nucleotide template-switch adaptor tagged each cDNA molecule. TCRdb independently ran MiXCR on the 5' RACE reads; one entry per CDR3 protein. Among about 640,000 distinct CDR3 sequences listed, roughly 58% were seen once.

The sequenced material came from blood. The clonotype was recovered from a man aged 55 to 70 in good health. The chain combines TRBV18 with TRBJ2-7, with 7 nucleotides matching TRBD1. The CDR3 reads CASSPRQGPVVYEQYF. The CDR3 DNA reads TGTGCCAGCTCACCCAGACAGGGCCCGGTAGTGTACGAGCAGTACTTC.